Presented here are 2 T cell receptor beta chains from one specimen sequenced in a study of PD-L1 blockade in urothelial cancer. TCRdb's table, derived via immunoSEQ multiplex PCR, lists solely in-frame clones and lacks some. The sample has about 50,000 clones; 70% to 90% are singletons. Sequencing used PBMCs, obtained around atezolizumab (anti-PD-L1) treatment. The receptors were sampled from a man in his 60s with urothelial cancer.

The rearrangement joins TRBV4-1 to TRBJ2-2; D is possibly TRBD2 (6 bases). This CDR3 has 15 amino acids. V was pared by 4 bases and J by 6 bases, with 15 bases between. CDR1 MGHRA and CDR2 YSYEKL come from the germline V gene. The CDR3 sequence is CASSRPGGKAGELFF. The CDR3 bases are TGCGCCAGCAGCCGCCCCGGCGGGAAAGCCGGGGAGCTGTTTTTT.

The rearrangement links TRBV7-9 to TRBJ1-2; TRBD1 aligns across 7 bases. Germline V gene lookup returns CDR1 SEHNR and CDR2 FQNEAQ (reference sequence). J lost 4 bases, V lost 4 bases, and 3 bases had no gene match. The CDR3 consists of 13 residues. As DNA, the CDR3 is TGTGCCAGCAGCTCGACAGGGACCTATGGCTACACCTTC. Its protein product is CASSSTGTYGYTF.